This passage covers 20 T cell receptor beta chains from one sample sequenced in a study of blood T cell repertoires in COVID-19. Assay used: immunoSEQ multiplex PCR; TCRdb lists only in-frame clones, some missing. The sample lists about 80,000 clones, roughly 85% occurring once. Material for sequencing was peripheral blood. Receptors originate from an elderly woman with active or convalescent COVID-19.

This clone has more than one count but fewer than ten. V usage is TRBV20-1 and J usage is TRBJ2-3, with D possibly TRBD2 on 6 matching bases. This CDR3 contains 11 residues. Germline V CDR1 and CDR2: DFQATT, SNEGSKA (reference sequence). V lost 4 bases, J lost 6 bases, and 8 bases lay in between. CDR3: CSANGGDTQYF. The CDR3 nucleotides are TGCAGTGCTAATGGGGGGGATACGCAGTATTTT.

The genes are TRBV11-2 and TRBJ2-7, with 7 bases fitting TRBD1. V trimming: 5 bases; J trimming: 11 bases; junction bases outside the gene matches: 9. The length of the CDR3 is 12 residues. The V gene's germline CDR1 is SGHAT and CDR2 FQNNGV. The CDR3 DNA follows: TGTGCCAGCAGCCTCGACAGGGATGACAAGTACTTC. Translating it yields CASSLDRDDKYF.

The chain carries TRBV6-2 or TRBV6-3 and TRBJ2-7; the D gene is possibly TRBD1 (5 bases). V was trimmed by 0 bases and J by 4 bases, leaving 25 bases between them. CDR3 length: 19 residues. Germline-derived CDR1 and CDR2 are MNHEY and SVGEGT. Here the CDR3 reads CASSYSSWSGAPSWYEQYF. The CDR3 coding sequence is TGTGCCAGCAGTTACTCGAGTTGGAGTGGGGCCCCCTCCTGGTACGAGCAGTACTTC.

The genes are TRBV15 and TRBJ1-2; 7 bases map to TRBD1. The ends lost 3 bases at V and 4 bases at J; junction bases unmatched: 17. This CDR3 spans 18 amino acids. Germline V gene sequence: CDR1 LNHNV, CDR2 YYDKDF (reference sequence). CDR3 DNA sequence: TGTGCCACCAGCAGCCCTGGGGACAGCCTCGATGGGGGCTATGGCTACACCTTC. Translation: CATSSPGDSLDGGYGYTF.

V gene TRBV9 combines with J gene TRBJ2-3; D unclear. Trimming removed 4 bases from V and 1 base from J, with 13 bases in between. Germline lookup yields CDR1 SGDLS and CDR2 YYNGEE. The CDR3 runs to 15 residues. CDR3 nucleotide sequence: TGTGCCAGCAGCTCAAACCCCAGGCGCACAGATACGCAGTATTTT. This translates into CASSSNPRRTDTQYF.

This chain uses TRBV4-3 with TRBJ1-2; TRBD1 matches at 8 bases. Germline trimming cut 1 base from V and 5 bases from J; bases unmatched to any gene: 6. CDR1 and CDR2 from the germline V gene are LGHNA and YSLEER. The CDR3 is 15 amino acids. The CDR3 protein is CASSQGPGGVYGYTF. CDR3 sequence (DNA): TGCGCCAGCAGCCAAGGTCCAGGGGGCGTTTATGGCTACACCTTC.

The chain employs TRBV18 and TRBJ2-3; 11 bases align to TRBD2. Germline trimming cut 3 bases from V and 1 base from J; bases unmatched to any gene: 6. Germline V lookup: CDR1 KGHSH, CDR2 LQKENI. The CDR3 is made up of 17 amino acids. The CDR3 loop reads CASSPRQLAGGTDTQYF. The CDR3 coding sequence is TGTGCCAGCTCACCCCGCCAACTAGCGGGAGGCACAGATACGCAGTATTTT.

This rearrangement joins TRBV11-2 to TRBJ2-3; 8 positions agree with TRBD2. V trimming: 3 bases; J trimming: 1 base; junction bases outside the gene matches: 9. Germline V CDR1 and CDR2: SGHAT, FQNNGV. The length of the CDR3 is 17 residues. The CDR3 nucleotides are TGTGCCAGCAGCTTTCTCCCCACTAGCGGAGGCACAGATACGCAGTATTTT. It translates to CASSFLPTSGGTDTQYF.

Points on this clone: This same CDR3 is encoded by further DNA sequences in the sample. The chain links TRBV5-1 to TRBJ2-7, with D perhaps TRBD1 (6 bases). Per germline, CDR1 SGHRS and CDR2 YFSETQ. V gave up 0 bases and J gave up 2 bases, with 9 bases separating them. The CDR3 totals 14 residues. In DNA form, the CDR3 reads TGCGCCAGCAGCTTGGCACAGGGTCCCTACGAGCAGTACTTC. It is translated as CASSLAQGPYEQYF.

The gene calls are TRBV2 and TRBJ2-7; TRBD1 matches 10 bases. CDR1 and CDR2 from the germline V gene are SNHLY and FYNNEI. With V trimmed by 6 bases and J by 6 bases, 8 bases remained unmatched. The CDR3 is made up of 14 amino acids. CDR3 amino acids: CASRTGTGEFEQYF. CDR3 bases: TGTGCCAGCAGGACCGGGACAGGGGAGTTCGAGCAGTACTTC.

The CDR3 DNA is TGCAGCGTTGAATCGAGGGGGCAGAATGGCTACACCTTC. This sequence encodes CSVESRGQNGYTF. The chain uses TRBV29-1 and TRBJ1-2, with 7 bases lining up with TRBD1. V gave up 2 bases and J gave up 6 bases; unmatched junction bases: 6. The germline V gene has CDR1 SQVTM and CDR2 ANQGSEA. The CDR3 runs 13 residues.

The CDR3 DNA sequence: TGTGCCAGCAGTTTGCGGCCAGGGAGGAAACCCCAGCATTTT. Protein sequence: CASSLRPGRKPQHF. The chain carries TRBV28 and TRBJ1-5, with a weak D call TRBD1 (5 bases). CDR1 and CDR2 from the germline V gene are MDHEN and SYDVKM. Trimming stripped 3 bases from V and 10 bases from J, with 16 bases between. The CDR3 runs 14 residues.

The chain links TRBV10-3 to TRBJ2-3; TRBD2 aligns across 9 bases. Germline CDR1 ENHRY, CDR2 SYGVKD. The V segment lost 3 bases and the J segment 1 base; nucleotides outside the gene matches: 11. This CDR3 spans 18 amino acids. In DNA, the CDR3 is TGTGCCATCAGTGATAGGCTAGCGGGAAGCCAGGGCACAGATACGCAGTATTTT. Protein: CAISDRLAGSQGTDTQYF.

This clone occurred many times. The chain couples TRBV18 to TRBJ1-1; no reliable D call. The CDR3 has 15 residues. Trimming left V 3 bases short and J 0 bases short, with 11 bases between. Germline-derived CDR1 and CDR2 are KGHSH and LQKENI. The CDR3 is CASSPLTKMNTEAFF. CDR3 nucleotides: TGTGCCAGCTCACCTCTCACAAAGATGAACACTGAAGCTTTCTTT. Full variable domain (remainder filled in from reference TRBV18 and TRBJ1-1): NAGVMQNPRHLVRRRGQEARLRCSPMKGHSHVYWYRQLPEEGLKFMVYLQKENIIDESGMPKERFSAEFPKEGPSILRIQQVVRGDSAAYFCASSPLTKMNTEAFFGQGTRLTVV.

A single count supports this clone. The rearrangement uses TRBV24-1 and TRBJ1-2; perhaps TRBD1 as D (6 bases). CDR3 length: 15 residues. The V gene lost 2 bases and the J gene lost 7 bases, with 16 bases spanning the gap. CDR1 and CDR2 (germline): KGHDR, SFDVKD. The CDR3 DNA sequence: TGTGCCACCAGTGATTCCGGGACACCTATGGCTGGCTACACCTTC. As protein: CATSDSGTPMAGYTF.

The rearrangement joins TRBV2 to TRBJ2-5; 9 nucleotides agree with TRBD1. With 2 bases clipped from V and 4 bases from J, the junction kept 5 bases outside the gene matches. Germline V gene data show CDR1 as SNHLY and CDR2 as FYNNEI. The CDR3 runs 15 residues. Here the CDR3 reads CASSERGTGLETQYF. The CDR3 nucleotides are TGTGCCAGCAGTGAAAGAGGGACAGGGTTAGAGACCCAGTACTTC.

The gene calls are TRBV7-2 and TRBJ1-5; 8 nucleotides agree with TRBD1. The ends lost 4 bases at V and 6 bases at J; junction bases unmatched: 5. Germline CDR1 is SGHTA and CDR2 is FQGNSA. This CDR3 contains 14 residues. The CDR3 bases are TGTGCCAGCAGCTCCCAGGGGGCGGGTCAGCCCCAGCATTTT. Encoded protein: CASSSQGAGQPQHF.

The rearrangement uses TRBV4-1 and TRBJ2-6; 11 nucleotides match TRBD1. CDR1 and CDR2 from the germline V gene are MGHRA and YSYEKL. The CDR3 extends over 17 amino acids. V gave up 4 bases and J gave up 4 bases; unmatched junction bases: 6. The chain's CDR3 is CASSPRDRGDGANVLTF. The DNA of the CDR3 is TGCGCCAGCAGCCCCCGGGACAGGGGGGACGGGGCCAACGTCCTGACTTTC.

By share, this clone ranks as medium-sized. The chain couples TRBV6-5 to TRBJ2-1; 8 bases agree with TRBD1. Germline lookup yields CDR1 MNHEY and CDR2 SVGAGI. This CDR3 has 16 amino acids. The trim removed 0 bases at V and 8 bases at J, leaving 9 bases unmatched. CDR3 protein: CASSYSFWTGIDEQFF. In DNA, the CDR3 is TGTGCCAGCAGTTACTCGTTTTGGACAGGGATCGATGAGCAGTTCTTC.

The chain couples TRBV10-1 to TRBJ2-1; weak D call: TRBD1 (6 bases). V was clipped by 0 bases and J by 8 bases, with 11 bases between them. This CDR3 region has 14 residues. Germline CDR1 and CDR2: WNHNN and SYGVQD (reference sequence). This chain's CDR3 is CASSESGRGYEQFF. The CDR3 nucleotides are TGCGCCAGCAGTGAGTCGGGAAGGGGGTATGAGCAGTTCTTC.